This T cell receptor beta chain was documented in a study of identical twins. Whole-study results and caveats: Cord blood beta clonotypes present at high abundance carried fewer insertions; no such pattern appeared in memory repertoires.

The sample holds many counts of this clonotype. Its matching antigen is unknown. TCRdb recomputed calls from the 5' RACE reads with MiXCR, one row per CDR3 protein. The repertoire holds about 520,000 distinct CDR3 sequences, with roughly 21% as singletons. The V gene's germline CDR1 is MGHRA and CDR2 YSYEKL. This CDR3 has 19 residues. V trimming: 3 bases; J trimming: 2 bases; junction bases outside the gene matches: 8. These same records also appear under a second study, on T cells expressing NK-cell markers.

The V and J genes are TRBV4-1 and TRBJ2-1, with 15 nucleotides matching TRBD2. The sample consisted of CD4+ T cells sorted from blood. The receptor was isolated from a woman aged 18-29 years in good health. CDR3 region: CASSHPGLAGGPTYNEQFF. For the CDR3, the DNA is TGCGCCAGCAGCCATCCCGGACTAGCGGGAGGGCCGACCTACAATGAGCAGTTCTTC.